The rows below give T cell receptor beta chains drawn from one sample of a study of shared clonotypes between healthy human individuals. Libraries were prepared by immunoSEQ multiplex PCR; TCRdb keeps only in-frame clonotypes and omits some of them. The repertoire holds over 1.5 million clones, about 98% seen once, with around 0.47% in the top ten. The specimen sequenced was naive CD4+ T cells sorted from blood. The receptors stem from a man aged 30 to 39 in good health. Both conserved end residues are part of each CDR3.

V gene	J gene	CDR3 protein
TRBV28	TRBJ1-2	CASTMTGQGDLDGYTF
TRBV25-1	TRBJ2-3	CASSEGGTDTQYF
TRBV7-6	TRBJ2-5	CASSSTGFQTQYF
TRBV19	TRBJ2-2	CASSIAGREALTGELFF
TRBV18	TRBJ2-5	CASSPVHMPGETQYF
TRBV20-1	TRBJ2-3	CSARKVDTQYF
TRBV7-2	TRBJ2-7	CASSYNRGGYEQYF
TRBV28	TRBJ2-7	CASSSTGGPNSYEQYF
TRBV28	TRBJ1-2	CASSFQGARGYTF
TRBV9	TRBJ2-5	CASSAWTGGAQTQYF
TRBV18	TRBJ2-3	CASPRQGPPDTQYF
TRBV28	TRBJ1-4	CASRTGGINEKLFF
TRBV27	TRBJ2-1	CASSSRLAFGSYNEQFF
TRBV30	TRBJ1-1	CAWSVKTGQYTEAFF
TRBV5-4	TRBJ1-2	CASSIFGIWDGYTF
TRBV28	TRBJ2-7	CASRVHPGNEQYF
TRBV5-1	TRBJ2-1	CASGRTSGSRDNEQFF
TRBV7-9	TRBJ2-3	CASSLATPNTDTQYF
TRBV5-1	TRBJ1-5	CASSLGGRSNQPQHF
TRBV5-1	TRBJ2-5	CASSLAAGEETQYF
TRBV9	TRBJ2-7	CASSLGVRSYEQYF
TRBV6-5	TRBJ1-1	CASSTPGSAEAFF
TRBV5-1	TRBJ1-3	CASSLGVPGGTGNTIYF
TRBV6-5	TRBJ2-7	CASSYSSTGSYEQYF
TRBV19	TRBJ1-1	CASRRGAMNTEAFF
TRBV11-2	TRBJ1-2	CASSLERTANGYTF
TRBV15	TRBJ2-3	CAVTGASTDTQYF